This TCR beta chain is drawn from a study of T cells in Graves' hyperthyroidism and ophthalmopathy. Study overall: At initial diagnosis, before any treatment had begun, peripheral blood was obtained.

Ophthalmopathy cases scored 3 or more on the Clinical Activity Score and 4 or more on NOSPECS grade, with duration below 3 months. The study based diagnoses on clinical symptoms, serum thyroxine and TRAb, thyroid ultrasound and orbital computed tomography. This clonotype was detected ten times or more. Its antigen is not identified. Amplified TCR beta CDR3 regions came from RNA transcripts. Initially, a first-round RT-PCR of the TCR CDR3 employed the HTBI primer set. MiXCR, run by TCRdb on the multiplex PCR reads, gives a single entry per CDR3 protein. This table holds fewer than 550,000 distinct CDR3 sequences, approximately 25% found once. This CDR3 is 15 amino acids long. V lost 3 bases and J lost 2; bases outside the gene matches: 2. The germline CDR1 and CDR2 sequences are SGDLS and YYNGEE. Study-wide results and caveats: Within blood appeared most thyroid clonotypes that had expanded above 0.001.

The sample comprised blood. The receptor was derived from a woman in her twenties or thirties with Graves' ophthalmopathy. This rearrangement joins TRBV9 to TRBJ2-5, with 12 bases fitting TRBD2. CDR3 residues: CASSATSGGQETQYF. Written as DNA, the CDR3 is TGTGCCAGCAGCGCAACTAGCGGGGGGCAAGAGACCCAGTACTTC.